Listed here are 17 T cell receptor beta chains from one sample, sequenced in a study of molecular identifiers for immune sequencing clone quantification. TCRdb re-analysed the PCR reads in MiXCR, keeping a single row per CDR3 protein. Among under 800,000 distinct CDR3 sequences listed, 25% were seen once. What was sequenced was naive CD8+ T cells from blood, with Jurkat cell RNA spiked in. The sample's subset: FACS-sorted CD8+CD4-CCR7+CD45RA+ naive T cells. The receptor source for this set is a human donor in good health. Some libraries in this study had Jurkat cell RNA spiked in.

The CDR3 reads CASSYSADTEPNTEAFF. In DNA, the CDR3 is TGTGCCAGCAGTTACTCGGCCGATACCGAACCAAACACTGAAGCTTTCTTT. This sequence joins TRBV6-5 and TRBJ1-1; D not certain. The CDR3 has 17 residues. Germline values: CDR1 MNHEY, CDR2 SVGAGI. With 0 bases removed from V and 2 bases from J, the gap between germline ends came to 16 bases.

This clonotype occurred many times. The J gene is TRBJ1-1, the V gene TRBV7-9; 7 bases are a match to TRBD1. Germline trimming cut 3 bases from V and 3 bases from J; bases unmatched to any gene: 4. Germline CDR1 SEHNR, CDR2 FQNEAQ (reference sequence). CDR3 length equals 14 residues. This CDR3 reads CASSFTGEHTEAFF. The CDR3, as DNA: TGTGCCAGCAGCTTCACAGGGGAGCACACTGAAGCTTTCTTT. The full variable domain, rest sourced from reference TRBV7-9 and TRBJ1-1, is DTGVSQNPRHKITKRGQNVTFRCDPISEHNRLYWYRQTLGQGPEFLTYFQNEAQLEKSRLLSDRFSAERPKGSFSTLEIQRTEQGDSAMYLCASSFTGEHTEAFFGQGTRLTVV.

The chain links TRBV11-2 to TRBJ2-5; TRBD2 matches 9 bases. Per germline, CDR1 SGHAT and CDR2 FQNNGV. The V gene end was trimmed by 3 bases and the J gene end by 1 base; junction bases not matched to a gene: 6. This CDR3 is built from 16 residues. Here the CDR3 reads CASSFELAGFQETQYF. The CDR3 DNA reads TGTGCCAGCAGCTTTGAACTAGCGGGTTTCCAAGAGACCCAGTACTTC.

The chain joins TRBV9 to TRBJ1-4; weak D call: TRBD1 (5 bases). Per germline, CDR1 SGDLS and CDR2 YYNGEE. V lost 2 bases to trimming and J lost 5 bases, with 13 bases between them. The CDR3 runs to 15 residues. CDR3 in amino acids: CASSVGDFFNEKLFF. The CDR3 DNA sequence: TGTGCCAGCAGCGTGGGGGACTTCTTCAATGAAAAACTGTTTTTT.

Concerning this clonotype: One end of the junction is discordant with germline, which a read error may explain. The chain carries TRBV20-1 and TRBJ2-3; 8 nucleotides line up with TRBD1. The CDR3 has 16 amino acids. Germline values: CDR1 DFQATT, CDR2 SNEGSKA (reference sequence). In DNA form, the CDR3 reads TGCAGTGCTAGAGACGGACAGGGTGAAAGCCCAGATACGCAGTCTTTT. Amino acids: CSARDGQGESPDTQSF.

The V and J genes are TRBV4-1 and TRBJ2-6; D remains unclear. Trimming stripped 0 bases from V and 0 bases from J, with 6 bases between. Looked up from germline, CDR1 is MGHRA and CDR2 is YSYEKL. CDR3 length: 16 residues. DNA for the CDR3: TGCGCCAGCAGCCAAGAGTGGAGCTCTGGGGCCAACGTCCTGACTTTC. It codes for CASSQEWSSGANVLTF.

The table lists this clonotype with many counts. The rearrangement links TRBV4-3 to TRBJ2-5; maybe TRBD1 (6 bases). The V gene lost 4 bases and the J gene lost 0 bases, with 15 bases spanning the gap. Germline V lookup: CDR1 LGHNA, CDR2 YSLEER. CDR3 size: 16 residues. CDR3 nucleotide sequence: TGCGCCAGCAGCCGCCTATACGGACAGAACCAAGAGACCCAGTACTTC. The encoded protein is CASSRLYGQNQETQYF.

In this sample, this clonotype turned up many times. This rearrangement joins TRBV7-6 to TRBJ1-3; D remains unclear. V lost 4 bases and J 0 bases, leaving 7 bases between the germline ends. The germline V gene encodes CDR1 SGHVS and CDR2 FNYEAQ. The CDR3 contains 14 residues. The CDR3 bases are TGTGCCAGCAGCTCGACCCTCTCTGGAAACACCATATATTTT. This sequence encodes CASSSTLSGNTIYF.

This clonotype turned up a few times. The rearrangement uses TRBV7-9 and TRBJ1-1; no reliable D call. Trimming pared 5 bases from V and 6 bases from J, leaving 10 bases between. Germline-derived CDR1 and CDR2 are SEHNR and FQNEAQ (reference sequence). The CDR3 length is 12 residues. This CDR3 is CASSPRWPEAFF. In nucleotides, the CDR3 is TGTGCCAGCAGCCCGCGCTGGCCTGAAGCTTTCTTT.

The gene calls are TRBV4-1 and TRBJ2-7; 10 bases align to TRBD1. The V gene's germline CDR1 is MGHRA and CDR2 YSYEKL. The CDR3 covers 16 residues. Trimming removed 3 bases from V and 3 bases from J; junction bases left unmatched: 8. CDR3 in DNA: TGCGCCAGCAGCCAGGGACAGGGGAGCCTGAACTACGAGCAGTACTTC. Its translation: CASSQGQGSLNYEQYF.

This clonotype was observed many times. V usage is TRBV6-5 and J usage is TRBJ2-3; 7 positions agree with TRBD2. Germline V gene lookup returns CDR1 MNHEY and CDR2 SVGAGI. The CDR3 extends over 16 amino acids. With V trimmed by 2 bases and J by 1 base, 6 bases remained unmatched. This chain's CDR3 is CASSYNTGGGTDTQYF. CDR3 coding DNA: TGTGCCAGCAGTTACAACACGGGGGGTGGCACAGATACGCAGTATTTT.

About this clonotype: A much bigger clone sits one base away, suggesting this may be a read error. The genes are TRBV9 and TRBJ2-3; maybe TRBD2 (5 bases). The CDR3 has 12 amino acids. Germline CDR1 and CDR2: SGDLS and YYNGEE. V was shortened by 0 bases and J by 8 bases, with 7 bases between the two germline ends. CDR3 residues: CASSVAGGTQYF. The CDR3 DNA reads as TGTGCCAGCAGCGTAGCTGGAGGTACGCAGTATTTT.

This clonotype showed up just a few times. The chain has TRBV4-3 and TRBJ2-5; TRBD2 matches at 9 bases. Germline lookup yields CDR1 LGHNA and CDR2 YSLEER. The CDR3 is 15 residues long. The V and J ends lost 8 bases and 2 bases, in that order; junction bases with no gene match: 9. The DNA of the CDR3 is TGCGCCAGCGGCTCTAGCCTAGCGGGACAAGAGACCCAGTACTTC. Translation gives CASGSSLAGQETQYF.

Turning to this clonotype: Just one base apart from a much larger clone, this may be a read error. This chain connects TRBV7-2 to TRBJ2-3; 7 bases agree with TRBD2. The CDR3 sequence is 18 residues long. Germline V gene data show CDR1 as SGHTA and CDR2 as FQGNSA. CDR3 amino acids: CASSQESSGYFSTDTQYF. Here the CDR3 DNA reads TGCGCCAGCAGCCAAGAGTCTAGCGGATACTTTAGCACAGATACGCAGTATTTT. The whole variable domain, filled in from reference TRBV7-2 and TRBJ2-3, reads GAGVSQSPSNKVTEKGKDVELRCDPISGHTALYWYRQSLGQGLEFLIYFQGNSAPDKSGLPSDRFSAERTGGSVSTLTIQRTQQEDSAVYLCASSQESSGYFSTDTQYFGPGTRLTVL.

The gene calls are TRBV20-1 and TRBJ2-3; 13 bases match TRBD2. The CDR3 has 17 residues. In germline, CDR1 is DFQATT, CDR2 SNEGSKA (reference sequence). J lost 4 bases, V lost 7 bases, and 14 bases had no gene match. DNA of the CDR3: TGCAGTGGAACGACTAGCGGGGGGTATGTTCCTTCAGATACGCAGTATTTT. Encoded protein: CSGTTSGGYVPSDTQYF.

With regard to this clonotype: A read error may explain this, as a much larger clone is one base away. This CDR3 fails to terminate in the conserved phenylalanine or tryptophan, so it likely reflects a read error. The rearrangement links TRBV7-9 to TRBJ2-7; 8 nucleotides agree with TRBD1. Germline CDR1 reads SEHNR; CDR2 reads FQNEAQ (reference sequence). This CDR3 is 15 amino acids long. V was pared by 5 bases and J by 2 bases, with 8 bases of the junction left unmatched. The CDR3 DNA is TGTGCCAGCAGCCCCACCGGGACAGGCACCTACGAGCAGTACCTC. The encoded protein is CASSPTGTGTYEQYL.

The V call is TRBV9, the J call TRBJ2-5, with 10 bases aligning to TRBD1. CDR3 size: 16 residues. Germline CDR1 is SGDLS and CDR2 is YYNGEE. Trimming cost V 3 bases and J 5 bases; bases outside gene matches: 10. CDR3 sequence reads: CASSGWGTGAMETQYF. DNA for the CDR3: TGTGCCAGCAGCGGGTGGGGGACAGGGGCTATGGAGACCCAGTACTTC.